This T cell receptor (beta chain) emerged from a study of blood T cell repertoires in COVID-19 (dated by TCRdb to about 2020). A note on the overall study: Samples covering the acute and convalescent phases of COVID-19 were provided by collaborators in the United States, Italy and Spain. The repertoires were released in a freely available public database meant as a resource for research on the immune response to SARS-CoV-2. The prospective study material was composed of cDNA or gDNA derived from T cells, B-cell-depleted T cells, or PBMCs. The samples were drawn from two sources: the first 160 participants of the ongoing ImmuneRACE study, and approximately 1,300 subjects contributed by 6 global collaborators. Deeply sampled blood TCRbeta repertoires from subjects exposed to, actively infected with, or recovered from COVID-19 were included in the dataset. The sample metadata nearly always contained a de-identified subject ID, COVID-19 status, age in years and sex. Where available, HLA class I and class II types were taken from metadata supplied by the sample provider and were not determined by assay-based typing.

CDR1 MNHEY and CDR2 SMNVEV were looked up in the germline V gene (reference sequence). The CDR3, from cysteine to phenylalanine, totals 15 residues. The kept DNA is CDR3 alone, 45 bases in frame from the first base. Trimming takes 6 bases off V and 4 bases off J; junction bases not matched to a gene: 11. As regards this clone: This receptor's antigen is unknown. No base-level quality is on record; no much larger clone is a single base apart.

Here is what the overall study found, with its caveats: Clinical and demographic metadata were provided uncurated, with the amount varying by source and participant.

TCRbeta CDR3 regions were amplified from genomic DNA by means of the immunoSEQ Assay, a bias-controlled multiplex PCR. The source study handled its data this way. The number of nucleated cells in each sample was estimated by amplification of reference gene primers within the assay. Sequence reads were collapsed and filtered to measure the absolute abundance of every unique TCRbeta CDR3 rearrangement. Productive Simpson clonality was computed per sample as the square root of Simpson's diversity index over productive rearrangements. TCRdb obtained this table from immuneACCESS and retained in-frame rearrangements with V and J assigned. These tables miss some clones; where compared with another copy, unresolved V genes account for less than half of the shortfall, and the remainder is unexplained. That table supplies the V and J calls and clone size; D and trimming were determined from the DNA. The sample table contains around 300,000 clones; only one count was recorded for about 87% of them. Clones ranked in the top ten supply around 3% of the sample.

Enrolling through a virtual design, the prospective study's participants ranged in age from roughly 18 to 95 years and lived across about two dozen United States geographic areas. To assign participants to cohorts, the prospective study relied on clinical history that participants themselves reported in a screening survey and a study questionnaire. Recovered participants in ImmuneRACE Cohort 3 were defined as having two consecutive negative NP/OP PCR tests, clearance from a healthcare professional, or resolution of symptoms. In the prospective study, mobile phlebotomists collected whole blood, serum and a nasopharyngeal or oropharyngeal swab from each participant. Prospective study participants could optionally give additional blood draws and questionnaires over a roughly 2-month period. Before DNA extraction, prospective study blood samples were shipped either frozen or at room temperature.

The TCR comes from a woman aged 45-65 years who had recovered from COVID-19. Sequencing was carried out using PBMCs or T cells enriched from blood (not recorded which). The chain employs TRBV27 and TRBJ1-2, with 7 bases matching TRBD1. CDR3 region: CASREQGNRAYGYTF. The DNA reads as follows: TGTGCCAGCAGGGAACAGGGGAATCGTGCCTATGGCTACACCTTC.